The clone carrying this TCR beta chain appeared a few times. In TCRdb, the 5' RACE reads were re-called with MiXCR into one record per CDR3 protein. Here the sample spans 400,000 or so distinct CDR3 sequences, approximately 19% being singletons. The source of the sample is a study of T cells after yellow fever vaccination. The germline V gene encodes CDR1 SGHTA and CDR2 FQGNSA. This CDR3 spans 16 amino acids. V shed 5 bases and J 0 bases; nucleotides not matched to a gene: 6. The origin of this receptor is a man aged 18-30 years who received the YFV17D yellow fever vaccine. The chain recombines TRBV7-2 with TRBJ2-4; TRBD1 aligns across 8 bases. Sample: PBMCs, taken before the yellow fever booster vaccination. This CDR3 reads CASSTRQGLAKNIQYF. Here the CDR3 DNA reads TGTGCCAGCAGCACCCGACAGGGGCTAGCCAAAAACATTCAGTACTTC.